A single sample is the source of the 26 T cell receptor beta chains below, sequenced in a study of T cell repertoires in cytomegalovirus infection. Each CDR3 protein gets one entry after TCRdb re-called the reads with MiXCR. The table has nearly 650,000 distinct CDR3 sequences, about 24% seen once. The source material was CD8+ T cells from PBMCs. Source of these receptors: a human donor in good health (CMV status not recorded). Some clones in this sample may be carry-over from other donors' samples.

The J gene is TRBJ2-7, the V gene TRBV5-1; D gene ambiguous. Germline V CDR1 and CDR2: SGHRS, YFSETQ. V lost 4 bases, J lost 4 bases, and 18 bases lay in between. The CDR3 extends over 15 amino acids. CDR3 sequence: CASSPTLLRQYEQYF. The CDR3 nucleotides read TGCGCCAGCAGCCCCACGCTACTCCGTCAATACGAGCAGTACTTC.

This clonotype was seen repeatedly, ten times or more. The V and J genes are TRBV6-6 and TRBJ2-1; D possibly corresponds to TRBD2 (5 bases). V shed 0 bases and J shed 8 bases, with 5 bases lying between them. The germline CDR1 and CDR2 sequences are MNHNY and SVGAGI (reference sequence). The CDR3 runs to 12 residues. The CDR3 reads CASSYSRDEQFF. As DNA, the CDR3 is TGTGCCAGCAGTTACTCGAGGGATGAGCAGTTCTTC.

The sample holds many counts of this clonotype. The V and J genes are TRBV6-5 and TRBJ2-1; 7 bases fit TRBD2. The germline gives CDR1 MNHEY, CDR2 SVGAGI. Trimming took 7 bases from V and 4 from J; bases not matched to a gene: 7. This CDR3 comprises 14 residues. The CDR3 is CASIPGGGYNEQFF. CDR3 sequence (DNA): TGTGCCAGCATTCCTGGGGGGGGATACAATGAGCAGTTCTTC.

This chain links TRBV7-9 with TRBJ2-3; no reliable D call. The CDR3 totals 12 residues. The V gene's germline CDR1 is SEHNR and CDR2 FQNEAQ (reference sequence). The ends were cut back, 5 bases at V and 4 bases at J, with 7 bases in the middle. The CDR3 DNA follows: TGTGCCAGCAGCCGCAGGTCAGATACGCAGTATTTT. Translation: CASSRRSDTQYF.

In this sample, this clonotype turned up many times. This chain connects TRBV5-6 to TRBJ2-1; 7 nucleotides agree with TRBD1. This CDR3 has 12 amino acids. Trimming removed 5 bases from V and 4 bases from J; junction bases left unmatched: 0. Germline lookup yields CDR1 SGHDT and CDR2 YYEEEE. The chain's CDR3 is CASRTGYNEQFF. The CDR3 coding sequence is TGTGCCAGCAGGACAGGGTACAATGAGCAGTTCTTC.

V usage is TRBV12-3 or TRBV12-4 and J usage is TRBJ2-2; D might be TRBD1 or TRBD2, each matching 5 bases. The CDR3 has 15 residues. V dropped 6 bases and J dropped 4 bases, with 15 bases sitting between them. CDR3 amino acids: CASSTRERGTGELFF. CDR3 DNA sequence: TGTGCCAGCAGCACAAGAGAGAGGGGCACCGGGGAGCTGTTTTTT.

The rearrangement joins TRBV10-2 to TRBJ2-2; 7 bases are shared with TRBD1. The V gene end was trimmed by 7 bases and the J gene end by 5 bases; junction bases not matched to a gene: 4. The CDR3 contains 13 residues. Germline V lookup: CDR1 WSHSY, CDR2 SAAADI. CDR3 in amino acids: CASTPQGTGELFF. In DNA, the CDR3 is TGCGCCAGCACCCCACAGGGGACCGGGGAGCTGTTTTTT.

CDR3 amino acids: CASRDIGAGGLGEQFF. CDR3 sequence (DNA): TGTGCCAGCAGGGACATCGGAGCGGGGGGGCTAGGTGAGCAGTTCTTC. The chain couples TRBV2 to TRBJ2-1; TRBD2 matches at 10 bases. This CDR3 spans 16 amino acids. J was trimmed by 9 bases and V by 6 bases; bases with no gene match: 14. In germline, CDR1 is SNHLY, CDR2 FYNNEI.

Only a few counts were recorded for this clonotype. This chain links TRBV2 with TRBJ1-2; D may be TRBD1 (5 bases). Deletions cut 1 base from V and 6 bases from J, with 15 bases between. The CDR3 spans 15 residues. Germline V CDR1 and CDR2: SNHLY, FYNNEI. The CDR3 bases are TGTGCCAGCAGTGAAGGGGGCCGTCGGCGGGATGGCTACACCTTC. Amino acids: CASSEGGRRRDGYTF.

This clonotype occurred many times. V gene TRBV7-8 combines with J gene TRBJ2-3, with 7 positions matching TRBD1. V shed 6 bases and J 5 bases; nucleotides not matched to a gene: 14. The CDR3 sequence is 16 residues long. The germline V gene has CDR1 SGHVS and CDR2 FQNEAQ. CDR3 in DNA: TGTGCCAGCAGTCCTCCAGGGGGAGAGACCAGAGATACGCAGTATTTT. It yields the protein CASSPPGGETRDTQYF.

The chain links TRBV13 to TRBJ2-2; D unclear. V was cut by 3 bases and J by 11 bases, with 10 bases left in between. CDR3 size: 12 residues. CDR1 is PRHDT, CDR2 FYEKMQ, per germline (reference sequence). CDR3 sequence (DNA): TGTGCCAGCAGCTTGGGAACAAACGAGCTGTTTTTT. Translating gives CASSLGTNELFF.

This clonotype was seen ten or more times. The J gene is TRBJ2-2, the V gene TRBV7-9, with D possibly matching TRBD1 (5 bases). The length of the CDR3 is 14 residues. CDR1 and CDR2 (germline): SEHNR, FQNEAQ (reference sequence). V lost 3 bases and J 7 bases, leaving 12 bases between the germline ends. CDR3 sequence: CASSFVGAIGELFF. Here the CDR3 DNA reads TGTGCCAGCAGCTTTGTAGGGGCCATCGGGGAGCTGTTTTTT.

In nucleotides, the CDR3 is TGTGCCAGCAGCGTAGCTGAGGGGGGGCTTAATGAAAAACTGTTTTTT. Translating gives CASSVAEGGLNEKLFF. The genes are TRBV9 and TRBJ1-4; D perhaps matches TRBD1 (6 bases). V lost 0 bases, J lost 4 bases, and 13 bases lay in between. The CDR3 runs to 16 residues. Germline CDR1 SGDLS, CDR2 YYNGEE.

This clonotype showed up many times. The CDR3 nucleotides are TGTGCCAGCAGCCCCAGGGGGCGGCTGAACACTGAAGCTTTCTTT. Translation gives CASSPRGRLNTEAFF. The chain carries TRBV7-9 and TRBJ1-1; 8 nucleotides agree with TRBD1. CDR1 is SEHNR and CDR2 is FQNEAQ in the germline V gene (reference sequence). The junction had 5 bases not matched to a gene; V was cut back by 5 bases and J by 0 bases. CDR3 size: 15 residues.

This clonotype was found many times. CDR3 nucleotides: TGTGCCAGCAGCCTGGCCAAAGACAGTTCGGATGACACTGAAGCTTTCTTT. Its translation is CASSLAKDSSDDTEAFF. The rearrangement links TRBV7-6 to TRBJ1-1; a possible D gene is TRBD1 (5 bases). Germline-derived CDR1 and CDR2 are SGHVS and FNYEAQ. The V gene lost 5 bases and the J gene lost 3 bases, with 22 bases spanning the gap. The CDR3 covers 17 residues.

This clonotype showed up many times. The chain combines TRBV7-8 with TRBJ1-1; D is undetermined. Trimming left V 5 bases short and J 1 base short, with 20 bases between. The CDR3 has 17 amino acids. Per the germline V gene, CDR1 is SGHVS and CDR2 is FQNEAQ. The CDR3 loop is CASSTGGYRMTNTEAFF. The CDR3 DNA follows: TGTGCCAGCAGCACCGGTGGGTATAGGATGACGAACACTGAAGCTTTCTTT.

This clonotype was counted at least ten times. The chain couples TRBV7-6 to TRBJ2-3, with D perhaps matching TRBD1 (5 bases). V shed 4 bases and J shed 4 bases, with 12 bases lying between them. CDR3 length equals 14 residues. Germline V gives CDR1 SGHVS, CDR2 FNYEAQ. The CDR3 reads CASSSPGNSDTQYF. The CDR3 bases are TGTGCCAGCAGCTCACCAGGGAACTCAGATACGCAGTATTTT.

This clonotype came up a few times. The chain combines TRBV29-1 with TRBJ1-1; D unclear. The CDR3 is made up of 12 amino acids. The germline V gene has CDR1 SQVTM and CDR2 ANQGSEA. Deletions cut 5 bases from V and 5 bases from J, with 12 bases between. This chain's CDR3 is CSVTDGGTEAFF. CDR3 coding DNA: TGCAGCGTTACCGATGGTGGAACTGAAGCTTTCTTT.

The chain uses TRBV13 and TRBJ2-1; D possibly corresponds to TRBD1 (7 bases). V was trimmed by 5 bases and J by 0 bases, leaving 17 bases between them. The CDR3 runs to 17 residues. Germline CDR1 and CDR2: PRHDT and FYEKMQ (reference sequence). CDR3 residues: CASSLPHRGGSYNEQFF. CDR3 nucleotide sequence: TGTGCCAGCAGCCTACCCCACAGGGGAGGCTCCTACAATGAGCAGTTCTTC.

This clonotype was observed many times. V usage is TRBV7-6 and J usage is TRBJ2-3; D is ambiguous. Trimming took 2 bases from V and 0 from J, leaving 12 bases between them. Germline values: CDR1 SGHVS, CDR2 FNYEAQ. The CDR3 length is 16 residues. The CDR3 nucleotides are TGTGCCAGCAGCTTAAAAATCGCCTCTAGCACAGATACGCAGTATTTT. This encodes CASSLKIASSTDTQYF.

V is TRBV6-1 and J is TRBJ2-1; D gene unclear. V gave up 2 bases and J gave up 7 bases, with 15 bases separating them. Germline V gene lookup returns CDR1 MNHNS and CDR2 SASEGT. The CDR3 is 15 residues long. The CDR3 coding sequence is TGTGCCAGCAGTGAAACGGTGGAAAGAGATAATGAGCAGTTCTTC. This sequence encodes CASSETVERDNEQFF.

This clonotype was picked up many times. The gene calls are TRBV12-3 or TRBV12-4 and TRBJ2-1; D is perhaps TRBD2 (6 bases). This CDR3 region has 12 residues. V was cut by 2 bases and J by 16 bases, with 15 bases left in between. CDR3 protein: CASSLYSGRCFF. The CDR3 DNA reads as TGTGCCAGCAGTTTATACAGCGGGCGGTGTTTCTTC.

The rearrangement links TRBV12-3 or TRBV12-4 to TRBJ2-7; tentatively, D is TRBD2 (6 bases). CDR3 length: 12 residues. CDR3 sequence (DNA): TGTGCCAACAGTTCCGGGAGATACGAGCAGTACGTC. It specifies CANSSGRYEQYV.

This clonotype was recorded only once. The chain couples TRBV4-1 to TRBJ2-2, with TRBD1 matching 10 bases. With 2 bases clipped from V and 5 bases from J, the junction kept 5 bases outside the gene matches. CDR1 MGHRA and CDR2 YSYEKL come from the germline V gene. This CDR3 spans 16 amino acids. CDR3 sequence: CASSQTGTGVTGELFF. For the CDR3, the DNA is TGCGCCAGCAGCCAAACCGGGACAGGGGTAACCGGGGAGCTGTTTTTT.

The rearrangement joins TRBV28 to TRBJ2-7; no clear D. V was trimmed by 6 bases and J by 7 bases, leaving 7 bases between them. Per germline, CDR1 MDHEN and CDR2 SYDVKM. The CDR3 sequence is 10 residues long. CDR3 residues: CASSAGEQYV. CDR3 DNA: TGTGCCAGCAGCGCCGGGGAGCAGTACGTC.

J is TRBJ1-5 and V is TRBV20-1, with 9 bases identical to TRBD1. This CDR3 contains 15 residues. Germline assignment: CDR1 DFQATT and CDR2 SNEGSKA (reference sequence). Losses at the gene ends were 6 bases for V and 5 bases for J; bases not matched to a gene: 11. The CDR3 loop reads CSALSRDREDQPQHF. The DNA of the CDR3 is TGCAGTGCCCTCTCCCGGGACAGGGAGGATCAGCCCCAGCATTTT.